Listed below are T cell receptor beta chains from one sample, sequenced in a study of Ad26.COV2.S vaccination and SARS-CoV-2 variants. TCRdb keeps only in-frame clones here, not all; method: immunoSEQ multiplex PCR. The sample records around 300,000 clones, about 87% being singletons. Source: peripheral blood, taken in a trial of Ad26.COV2.S vaccine versus placebo. These receptors originate from a person between 18 and 65 years old who received the Ad26.COV2.S COVID-19 vaccine or a placebo. CDR3s include the opening cysteine and the closing phenylalanine or tryptophan. The order of the fields is J gene, V gene, D gene, clone size, CDR3 protein. The D gene is left open where the match is weak. Clone size appears in some rows only: once, few, many, or a class for an expanded clone.

TRBJ1-4	TRBV19	-	-	CASTTRLKKLFF
TRBJ2-1	TRBV6-4	-	-	CATGLQGGLNEQFF
TRBJ2-1	TRBV11-2	-	-	CASSDSANNEQFF
TRBJ1-6	TRBV6-5	-	-	CASSFPGNSPLHF
TRBJ2-7	TRBV7-9	-	-	CASSLAVRSTYEQYF
TRBJ1-2	TRBV6-5	-	-	CASSYSRGARGYTF
TRBJ1-2	TRBV23-1	TRBD1	-	CASSHRQTGANYGYTF
TRBJ2-7	TRBV6-5	TRBD1	-	CASSSPGGQGDEQYF
TRBJ1-6	TRBV5-6	-	-	CASSLDGGPTYNSPLHF
TRBJ2-7	TRBV27	-	-	CASRAQGHEQYF
TRBJ2-1	TRBV7-2	TRBD2	once	CASSLRRTSGNEQFF
TRBJ2-1	TRBV5-4	TRBD2	-	CASSAAGGSSYNEQFF
TRBJ2-3	TRBV6-2/TRBV6-3	TRBD2	-	CASSYSGSSTDTQYF
TRBJ1-1	TRBV5-4	-	once	CASSRTHNTEAFF
TRBJ2-1	TRBV19	-	once	CASSKRPRNNEQFF
TRBJ2-5	TRBV5-1	TRBD1	-	CASSLAPQGAKETQYF
TRBJ2-2	TRBV2	-	-	CASSEVRVATGELFF
TRBJ2-3	TRBV18	-	-	CASSPGGLSTDTQYF
TRBJ2-2	TRBV7-2	TRBD1	-	CASRISGTGATGELFF
TRBJ2-5	TRBV11-2	-	once	CASSSEIIRAGETQYF
TRBJ2-5	TRBV6-5	TRBD1	-	CASSYSGTGGETQYF
TRBJ2-1	TRBV29-1	-	-	CSVPQGTSVNEQFF
TRBJ1-1	TRBV30	-	once	CASRASMNTEAFF
TRBJ1-2	TRBV5-5	-	-	CASSLVDRAYGYTF
TRBJ1-4	TRBV28	-	-	CASSQVATNEKLFF
TRBJ2-2	TRBV11-2	-	-	CASSPGLSNTGELFF
TRBJ2-7	TRBV27	-	-	CASSFTGPTYEQYF
TRBJ2-6	TRBV9	-	-	CASSARTVGEFYSGANVLTF
TRBJ2-2	TRBV10-3	-	-	CAISRAGELFF
TRBJ2-5	TRBV19	-	once	CASSQDRPQTQYF
TRBJ2-2	TRBV27	-	-	CASRLNTGELFF
TRBJ2-2	TRBV29-1	TRBD1	-	CSVSRTGENTGELFF
TRBJ1-2	TRBV4-3	TRBD1	-	CASSRPGTGTVYGYTF
TRBJ2-2	TRBV7-9	TRBD2	-	CASSERLAGASGELFF
TRBJ2-1	TRBV7-2	TRBD1	-	CASSGTGFYNEQFF
TRBJ2-1	TRBV7-3	-	-	CASSQSGTDSYNEQFF
TRBJ2-1	TRBV5-8	TRBD2	-	CASSRTSGRINEQFF
TRBJ1-4	TRBV18	-	-	CASSPVVATNEKLFF
TRBJ1-6	TRBV7-9	-	many	CASSHGDSLNHF
TRBJ2-2	TRBV9	TRBD2	-	CASGLASTGELFF
TRBJ1-2	TRBV6-6	-	-	CASTQLQGPLDTF
TRBJ1-4	TRBV28	TRBD1	-	CATLKGQAGEKLFF
TRBJ2-7	TRBV7-2	TRBD1	-	CASSTRTGSYEQYF
TRBJ2-3	TRBV5-1	-	-	CASSTGRGGSTDTQYF
TRBJ2-3	TRBV5-6	-	-	CASSLEITTDTQYF
TRBJ1-2	TRBV19	TRBD1	-	CASSYRGIGYTF
TRBJ1-6	TRBV30	-	few	CAWSDNSPLHF
TRBJ1-1	TRBV6-5	-	-	CASSYGDTEAFF
TRBJ1-5	TRBV11-2	-	-	CASSLDTGFQPQHF
TRBJ1-1	TRBV7-3	-	-	CASSPPGRKDTEAFF
TRBJ2-2	TRBV24-1	TRBD1	-	CATSDYSGTGNTGELFF
TRBJ1-5	TRBV24-1	TRBD1	-	CATGTANSNQPQHF
TRBJ2-5	TRBV28	-	-	CASSWAGSETQYF